A single sample gave rise to the 7 T cell receptor beta chains below, sequenced in a study of T cells in women clearing cervical HPV infection. TCRdb's copy holds only in-frame clones and misses some; the assay was immunoSEQ multiplex PCR. The repertoire table contains some 39,000 clones. Input material: blood buffy coat. The source is a woman between 18 and 70 years old with a cervical HPV16 infection that either progressed to CIN3+ or cleared (not recorded which).

Turning to this clone: The CDR3 end is not reached by the read, which stops 3 residues before it; the germline J gene fills it in. The chain employs TRBV7-2 and TRBJ2-1; maybe TRBD2 (6 bases). The CDR3 is 15 amino acids. Trimming removed 5 bases at V and 4 bases at J, with 15 bases between. Germline lookup yields CDR1 SGHTA and CDR2 FQGNSA. The CDR3 bases that were read are TGTGCCAGCAGCCTCAGCGGAGGGTGGTACAATGAG. Translated, it gives CASSLSGGWYNE. The entire CDR3 protein is CASSLSGGWYNEQFF. Together with reference TRBV7-2 and TRBJ2-1, the CDR3 gives the full variable domain: GAGVSQSPSNKVTEKGKDVELRCDPISGHTALYWYRQSLGQGLEFLIYFQGNSAPDKSGLPSDRFSAERTGGSVSTLTIQRTQQEDSAVYLCASSLSGGWYNEQFFGPGTRLTVL.

A remark on this clone: The CDR3 end is not reached by the read, which stops 3 residues before it; the germline J gene fills it in. The chain employs TRBV28 and TRBJ2-2, with D possibly TRBD1 on 6 matching bases. Germline V gene data show CDR1 as MDHEN and CDR2 as SYDVKM. The V end was cut by 4 bases, the J end by 5 bases, with 14 bases between. The CDR3 extends over 15 amino acids. CDR3 DNA (partial): TGTGCCAGCAGTTCTACAGGGAAGGGGACCGGGGAG. Translating gives CASSSTGKGTGE. The CDR3 as a whole reads CASSSTGKGTGELFF.

Regarding this clone: The CDR3 end falls 3 residues outside the read, so it is completed with the germline J gene. The rearrangement joins TRBV2 to TRBJ1-1, with a tentative D call TRBD1 (5 bases). The CDR3 covers 12 residues. Germline-derived CDR1 and CDR2 are SNHLY and FYNNEI. CDR3 bases read: TGTGCCAGTAGCACCTCAGGGCGGAAC. Residues: CASSTSGRN. The full CDR3 protein reads CASSTSGRNAFF.

Details on this clone: The CDR3 is cut off 3 residues early in the read; its end comes from the germline J gene. This rearrangement joins TRBV4-2 to TRBJ2-2, with 12 bases lining up with TRBD1. The CDR3 runs 15 residues. Germline loops: CDR1 LGHNA, CDR2 YNFKEQ. CDR3 sequence: CASRTGQGAGEKLFF. Incomplete CDR3 DNA: TGTGCCAGCAGAACGGGACAGGGGGCGGGTGAAAAG.

Concerning this clone itself: The read ends 3 residues shy of where the CDR3 ends; the end is completed using the germline J gene. The chain recombines TRBV11-2 with TRBJ2-3, with 7 bases that match TRBD1. The CDR3 has 15 amino acids. The germline CDR1 and CDR2 sequences are SGHAT and FQNNGV. This CDR3 reads CASSLGTGNNQPQYF. CDR3 DNA, as far as it was read: TGTGCCAGCAGCTTAGGGACAGGAAACAATCAGCCG.

Remarks on this clone: The observed sequence ends 3 residues before the CDR3 terminus, with the missing tail filled in from the germline J gene. The chain employs TRBV7-8 and TRBJ2-1; 7 positions match TRBD2. The CDR3 is 18 residues long. The trim removed 3 bases at V and 7 bases at J, leaving 18 bases unmatched. CDR1 is SGHVS and CDR2 is FQNEAQ in the germline V gene. Partial CDR3 DNA: TGTGCCAGCAGCTTCCCGGCCAAAGCGGGGCGACGAGATAATGAG. Translated: CASSFPAKAGRRDNE. The complete CDR3 protein is CASSFPAKAGRRDNEQFF.

About this clone itself: Its ends do not fully match the called genes, so a read error is possible. The read stops 3 residues short of the end of the CDR3; the missing end is completed from the germline J gene. The genes are TRBV7-9 and TRBJ2-7; no firm D call. Germline CDR1 and CDR2: SEHNR and FQNEAQ (reference sequence). The CDR3 runs to 12 residues. CDR3 sequence reads: CSSSNTAYEQYF. Partial CDR3 DNA: TGTTCCAGCAGCAACACAGCCTACGAG.